This TCR beta chain derives from a study of T cells in tuberculosis (dated by TCRdb to the late 2010s). About the study as a whole: In the study, CD1B tetramers and high-throughput TCR immunosequencing were combined to characterize T cells specific for the mycobacterial lipid antigen glucose monomycolate (GMM). With over nine people per group, a South African clinical cohort compared IGRA-negative adolescents, IGRA-positive adolescents with latent tuberculosis, and adults with active tuberculosis.

Study-wide findings and limitations: With the diverse GMM-specific repertoire as input, a classifier achieved 85% to 90% accuracy (AUROC 0.90), whereas GEM motif frequencies as input gave around 70% accuracy. Smaller NN-distances were partly driven by shorter CDR3-alpha lengths in active tuberculosis patients, and statistical significance was not reached for the TCR-beta difference. Active tuberculosis TCR-alpha repertoires showed smaller mean NN-distances to GMM-specific TCRs than IGRA-negative controls, suggesting clonal expansion of these TCRs. Clinical samples were chosen by availability of cryopreserved specimens, and active tuberculosis cases were adults while controls were adolescents.

The immunoSEQ multiplex PCR assay was used to generate TCR libraries, with TCR-beta and/or TCR-alpha/delta assays applied to each sample. The Illumina high-throughput platform was used to sequence the amplified TCR libraries. Processing in the source paper ran as follows. Clustering and dimensionality reduction relied on pairwise TCRdist distances among GMM-specific receptors from T cells that were either sorted ex vivo or expanded in vitro. Each clinical repertoire was assigned a mean NN-distance score, defined as the average TCRdist to the nearest 10% of tetramer-positive reference sequences. GEM TCR motif frequency was calculated as the fraction of unique TCRs that matched known GEM sequences by V/J usage and CDR3 length. Active tuberculosis was classified by linear discriminant analysis with leave-one-out cross-validation, implemented in scikit-learn. The source is immuneACCESS, and TCRdb retained only in-frame sequences with V and J called. Part of the clones is not carried over; for the studies checked, unresolved V genes explain less than half of this, and the remainder is unexplained. D and trimming come from the DNA, and the V and J calls and clone size come from that table. The sample table lists around 26,000 clones, around 90% of them with a count of one. The biggest ten clones account for roughly a sixth of the sample.

Reading the germline V gene gives CDR1 MNHEY and CDR2 SVGAGI. After removal of 0 bases from V and 3 bases from J, the junction retains 3 bases not matched to a gene. The CDR3 sequence holds 16 residues, the cysteine and phenylalanine included. Of all the DNA, just the CDR3 is kept, 48 bases in frame from base 1. At study entry, a tuberculin skin test and the QuantiFERON-TB GOLD In-Tube IGRA were used to screen adolescents for latent tuberculosis infection. Immunosequencing was performed on unsorted cryopreserved PBMC, with some 100,000 T cells per clinical donor covered on average. Eleven high schools in the Worcester region of the Western Cape, South Africa, served as enrollment sites for adolescents aged 12 to 18 years. Around ten M. tuberculosis-infected adolescents and some ten uninfected adolescents, matched for age and sex, were selected. PBMC from adolescents were isolated by density centrifugation from freshly drawn heparinized blood and then cryopreserved.

A word on this clone: Its target antigen remains unknown. Per-base quality was not reported, and no clone a single base away is much larger than it.

The sequenced sample consisted of PBMCs. The receptor comes from a donor aged 10 to 29 with latent tuberculosis or without tuberculosis infection. Some clones in this sample may be carry-over from other donors' samples. The chain is encoded by TRBV6-5 joined to TRBJ2-1; 9 of the junction bases match TRBD1. The CDR3 here reads CASSYSGTGIYNEQFF. The nucleotide sequence is given as TGTGCCAGCAGTTACTCGGGGACAGGGATCTACAATGAGCAGTTCTTC.